The 32 T cell receptor beta chains in this list originate from one sample, sequenced in a study of blood T cell repertoires in COVID-19. Sequencing was performed with immunoSEQ multiplex PCR; in TCRdb, only in-frame clones are kept and a portion is missing. Of about 100,000 clones in the sample, 70% to 90% were seen once. The specimen sequenced was peripheral blood. All receptors derive from a man aged 60-69 years with acute or convalescent COVID-19.

The chain joins TRBV29-1 to TRBJ2-2, with 9 bases identical to TRBD1. The junction had 7 bases not matched to a gene; V was cut back by 5 bases and J by 3 bases. CDR3 length: 15 residues. CDR1 and CDR2 (germline): SQVTM, ANQGSEA. The CDR3 DNA reads TGCAGCGTTCGCTGGACAGGGGCCTACACCGGGGAGCTGTTTTTT. This translates into CSVRWTGAYTGELFF.

This clone was counted a single time. This chain joins TRBV9 and TRBJ2-3; 9 positions match TRBD2. The CDR3 is 16 residues long. Germline CDR1 is SGDLS and CDR2 is YYNGEE. The V and J ends lost 3 bases and 2 bases, in that order; junction bases with no gene match: 7. This CDR3 is CASSARAGGNTDTQYF. As DNA, the CDR3 is TGTGCCAGCAGCGCCCGAGCGGGGGGAAACACAGATACGCAGTATTTT.

The rearrangement joins TRBV10-3 to TRBJ2-3, with 7 bases that match TRBD1. CDR1 and CDR2 (germline): ENHRY, SYGVKD. CDR3 length: 15 residues. V shed 5 bases and J 0 bases; nucleotides not matched to a gene: 5. CDR3 amino acids: CAISPLTGSTDTQYF. The CDR3 region has the DNA TGTGCCATCAGTCCACTGACAGGGAGCACAGATACGCAGTATTTT.

This clone came up once. The chain carries TRBV9 and TRBJ1-2, with D perhaps TRBD1 (5 bases). The CDR3 has 18 residues. From germline, CDR1 is SGDLS and CDR2 YYNGEE. Between the trimmed V and J ends, which lost 0 bases and 3 bases, there was a span of 21 bases. For the CDR3, the DNA is TGTGCCAGCAGCGTAGTGGGGGAACACGCCGGAGGGGACTATGGCTACACCTTC. Protein product: CASSVVGEHAGGDYGYTF.

The CDR3 protein is CASSLSAGGDSPLHF. CDR3 DNA sequence: TGCGCCAGCAGCTTGTCGGCAGGGGGCGATTCACCCCTCCACTTT. The rearrangement joins TRBV5-1 to TRBJ1-6; 8 positions match TRBD1. The CDR3 is 15 residues long. The junction had 5 bases not matched to a gene; V was cut back by 1 base and J by 8 bases. Germline V gene data show CDR1 as SGHRS and CDR2 as YFSETQ.

Comments on this clone: The identical CDR3 is also encoded by other nucleotide sequences in the sample. The chain carries TRBV7-7 and TRBJ2-5, with 7 bases identical to TRBD2. V shed 5 bases, J shed 5 bases, and the junction held 5 bases outside the gene matches. CDR1 SSHAT and CDR2 FNYEAQ come from the germline V gene (reference sequence). The CDR3 length is 13 residues. In DNA, the CDR3 is TGTGCCAGCAGCCCTCCGGGGGGTGAGACCCAGTACTTC. The encoded protein is CASSPPGGETQYF.

V is TRBV2 and J is TRBJ1-6, with D perhaps matching TRBD1 (5 bases). Trimming removed 8 bases at V and 7 bases at J, with 12 bases between. This CDR3 has 13 residues. The germline V gene encodes CDR1 SNHLY and CDR2 FYNNEI. CDR3 loop: CASDAGGNSPLHF. The CDR3 DNA reads as TGTGCCAGCGACGCGGGGGGAAATTCACCCCTCCACTTT.

The J gene is TRBJ1-5, the V gene TRBV23-1; 8 bases map to TRBD1. TRBV23-1 is an open reading frame, and its role is uncertain. With V trimmed by 3 bases and J by 6 bases, 10 bases remained unmatched. The CDR3 has 16 amino acids. Here the CDR3 DNA reads TGCGCCAGCAGTCACCCTAGACAGGGGAGGGGTCAGCCCCAGCATTTT. Protein sequence: CASSHPRQGRGQPQHF.

The rearrangement joins TRBV25-1 to TRBJ1-4; TRBD1 matches 9 bases. This CDR3 comprises 13 residues. Germline assignment: CDR1 MGHDK and CDR2 SYGVNS. V trimming: 10 bases; J trimming: 3 bases; junction bases outside the gene matches: 3. DNA of the CDR3: TGTGCCACCCGACAGGGGGCTAATGAAAAACTGTTTTTT. This translates into CATRQGANEKLFF.

The rearrangement joins TRBV30 to TRBJ1-1, with a possible D match to TRBD1 (5 bases). Deletions cut 4 bases from V and 5 bases from J, with 14 bases between. The germline V gene encodes CDR1 GTSNPN and CDR2 SVGIG (reference sequence). The CDR3 is 13 residues long. This CDR3 reads CAWIRQGRTEAFF. In nucleotides, the CDR3 is TGTGCCTGGATACGGCAGGGTAGAACTGAAGCTTTCTTT.

The chain has TRBV9 and TRBJ1-3; maybe TRBD1 (5 bases). Germline CDR1 is SGDLS and CDR2 is YYNGEE. V dropped 3 bases and J dropped 0 bases, with 10 bases sitting between them. CDR3 length: 15 amino acids. CDR3 region: CASSGTLLSGNTIYF. Here the CDR3 DNA reads TGTGCCAGCAGCGGGACACTTCTCTCTGGAAACACCATATATTTT. The full variable domain, in which reference TRBV9 and TRBJ1-3 provide the parts outside the CDR3, is DSGVTQTPKHLITATGQRVTLRCSPRSGDLSVYWYQQSLDQGLQFLIQYYNGEERAKGNILERFSAQQFPDLHSELNLSSLELGDSALYFCASSGTLLSGNTIYFGEGSWLTVV.

V and J are TRBV10-3 and TRBJ2-2; weak D call: TRBD1 (5 bases). The V end was cut by 4 bases, the J end by 0 bases, with 9 bases between. Germline V CDR1 and CDR2: ENHRY, SYGVKD. CDR3 length equals 15 residues. The DNA for the CDR3 is TGTGCCATCAGTGTGGGCAGGGCGAACACCGGGGAGCTGTTTTTT. The encoded protein is CAISVGRANTGELFF.

The rearrangement uses TRBV12-1 and TRBJ2-5; TRBD2 reflects the table's D call only, with no check against the DNA. TRBV12-1 is recorded as a pseudogene. This CDR3 is built from 14 residues. The chain's CDR3 is CASSPQTRVETQYF. CDR3 in DNA: TGTGCCAGCAGCCCGCAAACGCGGGTGGAGACCCAGTACTTC.

The chain employs TRBV7-3 and TRBJ2-7, with TRBD2 matching 10 bases. The length of the CDR3 is 15 residues. The J segment lost 3 bases and the V segment lost 6 bases, leaving 8 bases of the junction unmatched. Germline assignment: CDR1 SGHTA and CDR2 FQGTGA. The CDR3 sequence: CASSPTSGKYYEQYF. CDR3 sequence (DNA): TGTGCCAGCAGTCCTACTAGCGGGAAATACTACGAGCAGTACTTC.

In its sample, this clone was seen once. The chain combines TRBV11-2 with TRBJ1-6; TRBD1 matches at 9 bases. CDR1 SGHAT and CDR2 FQNNGV come from the germline V gene. The CDR3 totals 15 residues. The J segment lost 9 bases and the V segment lost 4 bases, leaving 7 bases of the junction unmatched. This CDR3 reads CASSYTGTGISPLHF. Written as DNA, the CDR3 is TGTGCCAGCAGCTATACCGGGACAGGGATTTCACCCCTCCACTTT.

Points on this clone: Other DNA sequences in the same sample also yield this CDR3. Here the CDR3 DNA reads TGTGCCAGCAGTGATAGCCTAGCGGGAGGAGATACGCAGTATTTT. Residues: CASSDSLAGGDTQYF. This chain uses TRBV6-4 with TRBJ2-3; 11 bases line up with TRBD2. The germline V gene has CDR1 MRHNA and CDR2 SNTAGT. The trim removed 3 bases at V and 5 bases at J, leaving 4 bases unmatched. CDR3 size: 15 residues.

The rearrangement uses TRBV11-2 and TRBJ2-3; 8 bases are a match to TRBD1. This CDR3 has 15 residues. V lost 3 bases to trimming and J lost 4 bases; unmatched junction nucleotides: 6. Germline CDR1 reads SGHAT; CDR2 reads FQNNGV. The CDR3: CASSLDRAISDTQYF. CDR3 bases: TGTGCCAGCAGCTTGGACAGGGCAATATCAGATACGCAGTATTTT.

This chain links TRBV19 with TRBJ2-1; 11 nucleotides line up with TRBD2. The CDR3 is 15 residues long. The germline V gene has CDR1 LNHDA and CDR2 SQIVND (reference sequence). Trimming cost V 2 bases and J 9 bases; bases outside gene matches: 6. The CDR3 DNA is TGTGCCAGTAGTATACTAGCGGGGGGCAGCGGTGAGCAGTTCTTC. It encodes CASSILAGGSGEQFF.

This clone was seen only once. The chain is built from TRBV19 and TRBJ2-7; a possible D gene is TRBD1 (7 bases). Germline assignment: CDR1 LNHDA and CDR2 SQIVND (reference sequence). The CDR3 extends over 16 amino acids. Trimming took 4 bases from V and 4 from J, leaving 20 bases between them. DNA for the CDR3: TGTGCCAGTAGTAGCCTCCGACAGGGACTTAATTACGAGCAGTACTTC. It specifies CASSSLRQGLNYEQYF.

The chain employs TRBV5-4 and TRBJ2-2; D perhaps matches TRBD2 (6 bases). Germline CDR1 and CDR2: SGHNT and YYREEE (reference sequence). This CDR3 has 15 residues. Trimming removed 6 bases at V and 0 bases at J, with 12 bases between. The CDR3 nucleotides are TGTGCCAGCACCTCCGGGGGAACGAACACCGGGGAGCTGTTTTTT. As protein: CASTSGGTNTGELFF. Filled out from reference TRBV5-4 and TRBJ2-2, the complete variable domain reads ETGVTQSPTHLIKTRGQQVTLRCSSQSGHNTVSWYQQALGQGPQFIFQYYREEENGRGNFPPRFSGLQFPNYSSELNVNALELDDSALYLCASTSGGTNTGELFFGEGSRLTVL.

CDR3 region: CASSIPGGQTEAFF. CDR3 in DNA: TGTGCCAGCAGCATCCCGGGGGGGCAGACTGAAGCTTTCTTT. The chain is built from TRBV14 and TRBJ1-1; TRBD1 is a possible D gene (6 bases). CDR1 and CDR2 from the germline V gene are SGHDN and FVKESK. V was cut by 5 bases and J by 5 bases, with 15 bases left in between. The CDR3 totals 14 residues. Full variable domain (missing parts from reference TRBV14 and TRBJ1-1): EAGVTQFPSHSVIEKGQTVTLRCDPISGHDNLYWYRRVMGKEIKFLLHFVKESKQDESGMPNNRFLAERTGGTYSTLKVQPAELEDSGVYFCASSIPGGQTEAFFGQGTRLTVV.

V gene TRBV5-1 combines with J gene TRBJ2-7; weak D call: TRBD2 (6 bases). Germline CDR1 SGHRS, CDR2 YFSETQ. The CDR3 has 14 amino acids. Trimming removed 0 bases at V and 3 bases at J, with 10 bases between. The chain's CDR3 is CASSLGGTVYEQYF. The CDR3 nucleotides read TGCGCCAGCAGCTTGGGGGGGACTGTCTACGAGCAGTACTTC.

The chain links TRBV29-1 to TRBJ1-2; 10 bases fit TRBD1. With 7 bases clipped from V and 6 bases from J, the junction kept 5 bases outside the gene matches. Germline-derived CDR1 and CDR2 are SQVTM and ANQGSEA. The CDR3 runs to 12 residues. CDR3 amino acids: CSATGTGDGYTF. CDR3 sequence (DNA): TGCAGCGCCACCGGGACAGGGGATGGCTACACCTTC.

The V gene is TRBV18, the J gene TRBJ1-3, with D uncertain. The V and J ends lost 7 bases and 0 bases respectively, with 13 bases between them. The CDR3 spans 15 residues. The germline gives CDR1 KGHSH, CDR2 LQKENI. CDR3: CASLAVSPSGNTIYF. In DNA, the CDR3 is TGTGCCAGCTTAGCAGTGTCTCCCTCTGGAAACACCATATATTTT.

The chain has TRBV7-2 and TRBJ1-1; TRBD1 matches 7 bases. Germline trimming cut 4 bases from V and 1 base from J; bases unmatched to any gene: 3. In germline, CDR1 is SGHTA, CDR2 FQGNSA. The CDR3 contains 14 residues. The CDR3 spells CASSSQGKNTEAFF. For the CDR3, the DNA is TGTGCCAGCAGCTCACAGGGGAAGAACACTGAAGCTTTCTTT.

The J gene is TRBJ2-2, the V gene TRBV7-2; D might be TRBD1 (6 bases). Trimming took off 6 bases at V and 3 bases at J, with 17 bases between the two ends. CDR3 length: 16 residues. Germline V CDR1 and CDR2: SGHTA, FQGNSA. CDR3 loop: CASSPDRAGDTGELFF. DNA of the CDR3: TGTGCCAGCAGTCCTGACAGAGCAGGGGACACCGGGGAGCTGTTTTTT.

A few counts support this clone. The chain carries TRBV3-1 (or the pseudogene TRBV3-2) and TRBJ1-1, with unresolved D. This CDR3 is built from 13 residues. Germline V gene lookup returns CDR1 LGHDT and CDR2 YNNKEL (reference sequence). Trimming took off 4 bases at V and 11 bases at J, with 17 bases between the two ends. CDR3 amino acids: CASSLGGSGLAFF. For the CDR3, the DNA is TGTGCCAGCAGCCTGGGCGGGTCGGGCTTGGCTTTCTTT.

This clone has just one count. The V gene is TRBV18, the J gene TRBJ2-1; 11 bases line up with TRBD2. Germline loops: CDR1 KGHSH, CDR2 LQKENI. The CDR3 extends over 16 amino acids. Germline trimming cut 5 bases from V and 5 bases from J; bases unmatched to any gene: 8. The DNA of the CDR3 is TGTGCCAGCTCAACCTCTAGCGGGAGGACCAACAATGAGCAGTTCTTC. This translates into CASSTSSGRTNNEQFF.

The CDR3 here is CASSIGQGSSEAFF. Here the CDR3 DNA reads TGTGCCAGCAGCATTGGACAGGGTTCCTCTGAAGCTTTCTTT. This chain links TRBV11-2 with TRBJ1-1; 8 bases agree with TRBD1. Germline CDR1 is SGHAT and CDR2 is FQNNGV. Germline trimming cut 5 bases from V and 6 bases from J; bases unmatched to any gene: 8. This CDR3 has 14 residues.

The chain uses TRBV5-6 and TRBJ2-1; 12 bases are shared with TRBD2. Germline values: CDR1 SGHDT, CDR2 YYEEEE. Trimming took 5 bases from V and 6 from J; bases not matched to a gene: 9. The CDR3 runs to 16 residues. The CDR3 nucleotides read TGTGCCAGCAGTACCCTAGCGGGGGGGCCGGGCAATGAGCAGTTCTTC. As protein: CASSTLAGGPGNEQFF.

V is TRBV20-1 and J is TRBJ2-5, with TRBD2 as a possible D gene (6 bases). Trimming shortened V by 1 base and J by 12 bases, and 12 bases separated the two germline ends. The CDR3 is 11 residues long. CDR1 and CDR2 from the germline V gene are DFQATT and SNEGSKA (reference sequence). The CDR3, as DNA: TGCAGTGCTAGAGCGGGGGAGCGGGAGTACTTC. Translating gives CSARAGEREYF.

This chain joins TRBV30 and TRBJ1-1; D possibly corresponds to TRBD1 (5 bases). The germline gives CDR1 GTSNPN, CDR2 SVGIG (reference sequence). Trimming took off 2 bases at V and 3 bases at J, with 13 bases between the two ends. The CDR3 runs to 14 residues. CDR3 sequence reads: CAWSPYSGYTEAFF. CDR3 coding DNA: TGTGCCTGGAGTCCTTATTCAGGGTACACTGAAGCTTTCTTT.